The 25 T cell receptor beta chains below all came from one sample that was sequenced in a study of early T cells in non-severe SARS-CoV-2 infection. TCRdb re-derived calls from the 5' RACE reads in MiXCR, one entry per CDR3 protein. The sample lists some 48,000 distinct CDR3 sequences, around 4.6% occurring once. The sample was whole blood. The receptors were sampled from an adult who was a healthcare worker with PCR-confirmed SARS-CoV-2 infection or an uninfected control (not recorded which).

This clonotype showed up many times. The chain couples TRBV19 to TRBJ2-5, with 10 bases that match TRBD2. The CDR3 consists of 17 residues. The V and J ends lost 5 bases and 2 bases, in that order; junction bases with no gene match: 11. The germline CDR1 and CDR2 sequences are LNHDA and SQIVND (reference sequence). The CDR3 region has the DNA TGTGCCAGTAGTTTACAATGGACTAGCGGATCTCAAGAGACCCAGTACTTC. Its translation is CASSLQWTSGSQETQYF. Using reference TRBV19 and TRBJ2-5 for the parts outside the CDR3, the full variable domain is DGGITQSPKYLFRKEGQNVTLSCEQNLNHDAMYWYRQDPGQGLRLIYYSQIVNDFQKGDIAEGYSVSREKKESFPLTVTSAQKNPTAFYLCASSLQWTSGSQETQYFGPGTRLLVL.

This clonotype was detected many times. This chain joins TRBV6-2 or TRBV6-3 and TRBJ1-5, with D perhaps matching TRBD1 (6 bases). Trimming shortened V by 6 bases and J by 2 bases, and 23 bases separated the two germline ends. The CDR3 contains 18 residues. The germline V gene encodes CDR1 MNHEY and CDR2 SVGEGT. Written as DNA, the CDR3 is TGTGCCAGCAGAGAGTACAGGGAAACTTTCGGGGGCAATCAGCCCCAGCATTTT. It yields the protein CASREYRETFGGNQPQHF.

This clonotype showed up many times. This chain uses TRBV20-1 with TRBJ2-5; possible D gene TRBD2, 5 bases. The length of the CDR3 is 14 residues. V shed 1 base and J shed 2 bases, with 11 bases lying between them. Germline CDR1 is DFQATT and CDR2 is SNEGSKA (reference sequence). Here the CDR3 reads CSARALRGQETQYF. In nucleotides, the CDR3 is TGCAGTGCTAGAGCTCTACGGGGACAAGAGACCCAGTACTTC.

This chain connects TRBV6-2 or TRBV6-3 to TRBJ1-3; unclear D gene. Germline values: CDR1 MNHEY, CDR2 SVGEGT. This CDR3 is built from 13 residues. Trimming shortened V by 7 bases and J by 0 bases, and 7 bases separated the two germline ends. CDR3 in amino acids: CASTRDSGNTIYF. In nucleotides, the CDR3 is TGTGCCAGCACGAGGGACTCTGGAAACACCATATATTTT.

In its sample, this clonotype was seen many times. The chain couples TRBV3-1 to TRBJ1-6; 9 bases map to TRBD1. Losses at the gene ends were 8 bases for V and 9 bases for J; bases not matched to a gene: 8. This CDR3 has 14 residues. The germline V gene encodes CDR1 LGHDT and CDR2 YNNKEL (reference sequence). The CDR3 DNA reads TGTGCCAGCGGGACAGGGTGGTTAAGTTCACCCCTCCACTTT. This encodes CASGTGWLSSPLHF.

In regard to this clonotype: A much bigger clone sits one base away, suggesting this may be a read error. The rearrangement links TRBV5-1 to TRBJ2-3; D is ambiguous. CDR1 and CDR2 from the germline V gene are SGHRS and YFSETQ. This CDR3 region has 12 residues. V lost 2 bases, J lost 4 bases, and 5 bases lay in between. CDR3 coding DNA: TGCGCCAGCAGCTTCCCCCCAGATACGCAGTATTTT. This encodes CASSFPPDTQYF.

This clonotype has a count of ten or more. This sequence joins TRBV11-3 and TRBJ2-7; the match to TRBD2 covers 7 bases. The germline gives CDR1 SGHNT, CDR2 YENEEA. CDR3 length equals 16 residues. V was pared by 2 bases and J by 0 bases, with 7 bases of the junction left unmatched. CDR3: CASSLPPAGDSYEQYF. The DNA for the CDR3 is TGTGCCAGCAGCTTACCCCCCGCGGGAGACTCCTACGAGCAGTACTTC.

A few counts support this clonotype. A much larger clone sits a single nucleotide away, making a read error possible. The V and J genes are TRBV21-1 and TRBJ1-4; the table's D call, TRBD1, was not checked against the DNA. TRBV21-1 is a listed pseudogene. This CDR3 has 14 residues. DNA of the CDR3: TGTGCCAGCAGCCCCTCAGGGGGAGCTGAAAAACTGTTTTTT. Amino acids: CASSPSGGAEKLFF.

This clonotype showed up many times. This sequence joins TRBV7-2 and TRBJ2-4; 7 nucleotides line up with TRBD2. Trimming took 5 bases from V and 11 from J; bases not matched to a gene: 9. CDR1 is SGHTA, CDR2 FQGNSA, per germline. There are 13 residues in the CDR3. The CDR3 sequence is CASSPSTSSVQYF. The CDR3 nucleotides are TGTGCCAGCAGCCCATCGACTAGCTCCGTTCAGTACTTC.

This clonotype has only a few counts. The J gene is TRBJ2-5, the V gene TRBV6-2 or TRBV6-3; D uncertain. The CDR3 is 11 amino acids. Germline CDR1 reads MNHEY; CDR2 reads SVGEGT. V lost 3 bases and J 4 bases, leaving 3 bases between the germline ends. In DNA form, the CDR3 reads TGTGCCAGCAGTTATGGAGAGACCCAGTACTTC. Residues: CASSYGETQYF.

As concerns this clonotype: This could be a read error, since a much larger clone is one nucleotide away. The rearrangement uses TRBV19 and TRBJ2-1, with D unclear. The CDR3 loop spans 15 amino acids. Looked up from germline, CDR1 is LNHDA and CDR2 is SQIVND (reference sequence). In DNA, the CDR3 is TGTGTCAGTAGTCCCTCGTTGTCGGCGTTCAATGAGCAGTTCTTC. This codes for CVSSPSLSAFNEQFF.

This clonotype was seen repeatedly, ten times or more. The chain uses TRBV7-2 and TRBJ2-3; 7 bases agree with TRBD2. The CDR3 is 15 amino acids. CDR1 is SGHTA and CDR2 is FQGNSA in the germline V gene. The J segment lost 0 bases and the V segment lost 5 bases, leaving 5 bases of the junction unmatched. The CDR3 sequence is CASSPGLGSTDTQYF. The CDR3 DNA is TGTGCCAGCAGCCCAGGACTAGGGAGCACAGATACGCAGTATTTT.

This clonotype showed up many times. The CDR3 loop reads CASSFSTLEGEQYF. CDR3 nucleotide sequence: TGTGCCAGCAGCTTTTCGACACTAGAAGGCGAGCAGTACTTC. V usage is TRBV7-9 and J usage is TRBJ2-7; D possibly corresponds to TRBD2 (5 bases). Germline V gene sequence: CDR1 SEHNR, CDR2 FQNEAQ (reference sequence). CDR3 length: 14 residues. V was trimmed by 3 bases and J by 6 bases, leaving 15 bases between them.

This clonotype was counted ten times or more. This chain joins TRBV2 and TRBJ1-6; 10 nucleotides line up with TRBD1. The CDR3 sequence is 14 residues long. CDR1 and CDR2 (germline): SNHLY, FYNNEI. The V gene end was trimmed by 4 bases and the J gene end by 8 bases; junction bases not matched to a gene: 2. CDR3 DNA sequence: TGTGCCAGCAGTGCGGACAGGGGGGATTCACCCCTCCACTTT. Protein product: CASSADRGDSPLHF. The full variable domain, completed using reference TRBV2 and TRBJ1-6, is EPEVTQTPSHQVTQMGQEVILRCVPISNHLYFYWYRQILGQKVEFLVSFYNNEISEKSEIFDDQFSVERPDGSNFTLKIRSTKLEDSAMYFCASSADRGDSPLHFGNGTRLTVT.

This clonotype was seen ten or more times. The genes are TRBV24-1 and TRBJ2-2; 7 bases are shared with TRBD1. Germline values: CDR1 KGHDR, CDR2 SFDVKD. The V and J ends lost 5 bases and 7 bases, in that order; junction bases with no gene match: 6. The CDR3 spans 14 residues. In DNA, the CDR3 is TGTGCCACCAGTGCCGGGGACAGTGGCGGGGAGCTGTTTTTT. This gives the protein CATSAGDSGGELFF.

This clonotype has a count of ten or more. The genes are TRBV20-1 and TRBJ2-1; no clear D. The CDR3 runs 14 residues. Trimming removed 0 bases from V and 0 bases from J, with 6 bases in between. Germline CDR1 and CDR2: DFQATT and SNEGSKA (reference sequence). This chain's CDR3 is CSARDGSSYNEQFF. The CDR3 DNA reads TGCAGTGCTAGAGACGGTAGCTCCTACAATGAGCAGTTCTTC.

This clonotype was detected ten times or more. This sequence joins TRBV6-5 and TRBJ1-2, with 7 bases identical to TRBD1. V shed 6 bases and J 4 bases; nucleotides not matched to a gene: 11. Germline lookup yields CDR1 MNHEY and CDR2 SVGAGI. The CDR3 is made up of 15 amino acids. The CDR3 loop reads CASRETGQNIYGYTF. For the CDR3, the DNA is TGTGCCAGCAGGGAAACGGGACAGAATATCTATGGCTACACCTTC.

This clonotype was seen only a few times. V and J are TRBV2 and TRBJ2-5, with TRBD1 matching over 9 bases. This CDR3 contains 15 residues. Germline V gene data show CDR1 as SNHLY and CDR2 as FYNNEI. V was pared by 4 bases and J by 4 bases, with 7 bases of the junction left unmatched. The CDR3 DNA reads TGTGCCAGCAGTGTTACAGGGGGCGCACTAGAGACCCAGTACTTC. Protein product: CASSVTGGALETQYF.

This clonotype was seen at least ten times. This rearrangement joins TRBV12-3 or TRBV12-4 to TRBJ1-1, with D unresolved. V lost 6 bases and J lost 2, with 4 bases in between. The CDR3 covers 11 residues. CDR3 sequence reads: CASRHNTEAFF. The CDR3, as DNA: TGTGCCAGCAGACATAACACTGAAGCTTTCTTT.

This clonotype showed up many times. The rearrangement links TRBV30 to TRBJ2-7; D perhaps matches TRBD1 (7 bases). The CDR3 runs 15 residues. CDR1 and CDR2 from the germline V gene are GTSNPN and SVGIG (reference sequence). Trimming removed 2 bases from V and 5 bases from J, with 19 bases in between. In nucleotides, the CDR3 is TGTGCCTGGAGTCGGTCGACAGGGAGGATCAACGAGCAGTACTTC. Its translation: CAWSRSTGRINEQYF.

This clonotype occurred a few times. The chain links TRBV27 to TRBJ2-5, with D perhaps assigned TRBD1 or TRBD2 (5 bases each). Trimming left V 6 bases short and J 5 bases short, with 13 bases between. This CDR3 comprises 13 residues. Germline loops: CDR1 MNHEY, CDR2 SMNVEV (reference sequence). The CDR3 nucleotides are TGTGCCAGCAGCCCTGGGGGAGTGGAGACCCAGTACTTC. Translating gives CASSPGGVETQYF.

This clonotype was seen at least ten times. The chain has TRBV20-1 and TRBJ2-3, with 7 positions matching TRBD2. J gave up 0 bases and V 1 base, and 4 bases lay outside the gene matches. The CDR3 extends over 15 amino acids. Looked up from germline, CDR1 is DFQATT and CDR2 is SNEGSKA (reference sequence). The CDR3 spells CSARVAGVSTDTQYF. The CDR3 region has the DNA TGCAGTGCTAGAGTGGCGGGAGTTAGCACAGATACGCAGTATTTT.

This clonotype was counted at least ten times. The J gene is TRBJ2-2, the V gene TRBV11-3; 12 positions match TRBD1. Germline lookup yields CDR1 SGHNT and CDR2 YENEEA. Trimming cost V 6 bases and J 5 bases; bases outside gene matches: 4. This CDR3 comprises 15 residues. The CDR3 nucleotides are TGTGCCAGCAGTTGGGACAGGGGGCGGACCGGGGAGCTGTTTTTT. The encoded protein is CASSWDRGRTGELFF. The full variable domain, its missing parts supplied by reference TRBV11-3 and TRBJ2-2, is EAGVVQSPRYKIIEKKQPVAFWCNPISGHNTLYWYLQNLGQGPELLIRYENEEAVDDSQLPKDRFSAERLKGVDSTLKIQPAELGDSAVYLCASSWDRGRTGELFFGEGSRLTVL.

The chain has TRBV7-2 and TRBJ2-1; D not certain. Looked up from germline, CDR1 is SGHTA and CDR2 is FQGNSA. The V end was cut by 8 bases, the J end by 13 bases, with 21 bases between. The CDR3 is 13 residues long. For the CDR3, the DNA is TGTGCCAGCGTCCTTACGGCCCCAGGCACCCAGTTCTTC. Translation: CASVLTAPGTQFF.

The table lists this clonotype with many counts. In nucleotides, the CDR3 is TGTGCCAGCATGGGCGGGAGCACAGATACGCAGTATTTT. Protein: CASMGGSTDTQYF. The chain couples TRBV6-5 to TRBJ2-3; weak D call: TRBD2 (5 bases). The CDR3 covers 13 residues. Trimming pared 7 bases from V and 0 bases from J, leaving 8 bases between. Germline V gene sequence: CDR1 MNHEY, CDR2 SVGAGI.